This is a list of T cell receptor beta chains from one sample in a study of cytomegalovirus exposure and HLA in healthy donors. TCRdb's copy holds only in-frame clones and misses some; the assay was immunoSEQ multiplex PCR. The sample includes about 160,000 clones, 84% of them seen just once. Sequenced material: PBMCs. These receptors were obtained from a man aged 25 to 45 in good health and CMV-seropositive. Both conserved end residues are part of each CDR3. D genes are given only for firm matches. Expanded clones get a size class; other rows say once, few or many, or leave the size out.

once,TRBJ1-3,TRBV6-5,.,CASSYSAGPGNTIYF,TGTGCCAGCAGTTACTCGGCAGGTCCTGGAAACACCATATATTTT
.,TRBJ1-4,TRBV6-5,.,CASSYGSGEGNEKLFF,TGTGCCAGCAGTTACGGATCGGGGGAGGGTAATGAAAAACTGTTTTTT
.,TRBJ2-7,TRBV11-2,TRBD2,CASSGESWRGSSYEQYF,TGTGCCAGCAGCGGGGAGAGCTGGCGGGGGAGCTCCTACGAGCAGTACTTC
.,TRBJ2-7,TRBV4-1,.,CASSQDRGYEQYF,TGCGCCAGCAGCCAAGATAGGGGCTACGAGCAGTACTTC
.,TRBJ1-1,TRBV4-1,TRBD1,CASSQALDRGRTEAFF,TGCGCCAGCAGCCAGGCGTTGGACAGGGGGCGGACTGAAGCTTTCTTT
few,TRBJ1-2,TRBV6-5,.,CASSRPGTDGYTF,TGTGCCAGCAGCCGACCAGGTACAGATGGCTACACCTTC
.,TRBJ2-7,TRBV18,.,CASSQREESHEQYF,TGTGCCAGCTCCCAACGTGAGGAATCCCACGAGCAGTACTTC
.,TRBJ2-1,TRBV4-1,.,CASSQVPGGLSYNEQFF,TGCGCCAGCAGCCAAGTCCCCGGCGGTTTATCCTACAATGAGCAGTTCTTC
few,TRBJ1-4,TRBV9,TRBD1,CASSVGQGNEKLFF,TGTGCCAGCAGCGTAGGACAGGGTAATGAAAAACTGTTTTTT
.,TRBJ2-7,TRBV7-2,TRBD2,CASSFSGLAGGYEQYF,TGTGCCAGCAGCTTCTCAGGACTAGCGGGGGGCTACGAGCAGTACTTC
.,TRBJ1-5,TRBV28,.,CASSLGGGEPQHF,TGTGCCAGCAGCCTAGGGGGTGGAGAGCCCCAGCATTTT
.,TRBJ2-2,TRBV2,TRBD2,CASIPGTSGSWNTGELFF,TGTGCCAGCATCCCCGGGACTAGCGGGAGTTGGAACACCGGGGAGCTGTTTTTT
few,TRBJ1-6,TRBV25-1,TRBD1,CASSVQGAANSPLHF,TGTGCCAGCAGTGTTCAGGGGGCGGCTAATTCACCCCTCCACTTT
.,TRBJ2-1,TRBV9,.,CASSVEGGRDEQFF,TGTGCCAGCAGCGTAGAGGGGGGGCGCGATGAGCAGTTCTTC
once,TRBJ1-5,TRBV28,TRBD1,CASSPGTGVDQPQHF,TGTGCCAGCAGCCCTGGGACAGGGGTGGATCAGCCCCAGCATTTT
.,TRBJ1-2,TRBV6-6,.,CASKAIDYGYTF,TGTGCCAGCAAAGCTATTGACTATGGCTACACCTTC
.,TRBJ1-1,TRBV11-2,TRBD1,CASSLGQGAQKGAFF,TGTGCCAGCAGCTTAGGGCAGGGGGCCCAAAAAGGAGCTTTCTTT
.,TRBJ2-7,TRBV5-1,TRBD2,CASSRGGGAREQYF,TGCGCCAGCAGCCGTGGCGGGGGGGCGAGAGAGCAGTACTTC
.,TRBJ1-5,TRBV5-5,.,CASSLEGGSNQPQHF,TGTGCCAGCAGCTTGGAAGGCGGCAGCAATCAGCCCCAGCATTTT
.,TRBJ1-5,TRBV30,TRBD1,CAWSEGTVDQPQHF,TGTGCCTGGAGTGAAGGGACAGTGGATCAGCCCCAGCATTTT
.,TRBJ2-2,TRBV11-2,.,CASSPGVGGHTGELFF,TGTGCCAGCAGCCCAGGGGTGGGAGGGCACACCGGGGAGCTGTTTTTT
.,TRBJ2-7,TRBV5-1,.,CASSWKMKGLDEQYF,TGCGCCAGCAGCTGGAAAATGAAGGGGCTCGACGAGCAGTACTTC
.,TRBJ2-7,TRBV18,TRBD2,CASSLLAGELGEQYF,TGTGCCAGCTCACTCCTAGCGGGAGAACTGGGCGAGCAGTACTTC
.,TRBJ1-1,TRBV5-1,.,CASSVTGNTEAFF,TGCGCCAGCAGCGTTACAGGGAACACTGAAGCTTTCTTT
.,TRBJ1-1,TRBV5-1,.,CASSLASRGKNTEAFF,TGCGCCAGCAGCTTGGCCTCAAGGGGGAAGAACACTGAAGCTTTCTTT
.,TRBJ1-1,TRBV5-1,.,CASSLVGRNTEAFF,TGCGCCAGCAGCCTTGTGGGGAGGAACACTGAAGCTTTCTTT
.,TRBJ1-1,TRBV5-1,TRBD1,CASSRGQGAGEAFF,TGCGCCAGCAGCCGTGGACAGGGGGCCGGTGAAGCTTTCTTT
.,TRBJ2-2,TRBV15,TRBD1,CATSKDRVGTGELFF,TGTGCCACCAGCAAGGACAGGGTCGGCACCGGGGAGCTGTTTTTT
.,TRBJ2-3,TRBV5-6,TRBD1,CASSVARGQSTDTQYF,TGTGCCAGCAGCGTGGCCCGGGGACAGAGCACAGATACGCAGTATTTT
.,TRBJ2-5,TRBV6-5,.,CASSSTGVRETQYF,TGTGCCAGCAGTTCGACGGGAGTAAGAGAGACCCAGTACTTC
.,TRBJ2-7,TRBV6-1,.,CASSEFDRGATGQYF,TGTGCCAGCAGTGAATTCGACCGTGGGGCTACGGGGCAGTACTTC
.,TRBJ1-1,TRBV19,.,CASTTRRPMNTEAFF,TGTGCCAGTACCACTAGACGGCCCATGAACACTGAAGCTTTCTTT
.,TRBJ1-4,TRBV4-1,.,CASSFPDEKLFF,TGCGCCAGCAGTTTCCCGGATGAAAAACTGTTTTTT
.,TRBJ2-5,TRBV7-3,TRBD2,CASSIIAGGPETQYF,TGTGCCAGCAGCATCATAGCGGGGGGGCCGGAGACCCAGTACTTC
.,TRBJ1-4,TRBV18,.,CASSPIREEKLFF,TGTGCCAGCTCACCAATCCGCGAAGAAAAACTGTTTTTT
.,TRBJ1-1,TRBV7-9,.,CASSLGPPGAGRYTEAFF,TGTGCCAGCAGCTTAGGGCCCCCTGGAGCGGGACGGTACACTGAAGCTTTCTTT
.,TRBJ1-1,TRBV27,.,CASSFRGAEAFF,TGTGCCAGCAGTTTTCGGGGTGCTGAAGCTTTCTTT
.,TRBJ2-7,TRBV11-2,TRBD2,CATRGVSQGEQYF,TGTGCCACACGGGGGGTATCGCAGGGCGAGCAGTACTTC
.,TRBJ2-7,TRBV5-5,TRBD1,CASSTGTGAYEQYF,TGTGCCAGCAGCACCGGGACAGGAGCCTACGAGCAGTACTTC
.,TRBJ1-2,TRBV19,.,CASTRGIVDYGYTF,TGTGCCAGTACAAGGGGAATCGTCGACTATGGCTACACCTTC
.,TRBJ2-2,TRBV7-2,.,CASRPVLQGGNTGELFF,TGTGCCAGCAGGCCGGTCCTCCAGGGGGGGAACACCGGGGAGCTGTTTTTT
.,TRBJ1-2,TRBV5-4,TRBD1,CASSEVSQGLYYGYTF,TGTGCCAGCAGCGAGGTATCACAGGGGCTTTACTATGGCTACACCTTC
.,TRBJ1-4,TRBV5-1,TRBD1,CASSQTGDATNEKLFF,TGCGCCAGCAGCCAGACAGGGGATGCAACTAATGAAAAACTGTTTTTT
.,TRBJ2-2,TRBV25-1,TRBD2,CASSARGGNTGELFF,TGTGCCAGCAGTGCGCGGGGGGGGAACACCGGGGAGCTGTTTTTT
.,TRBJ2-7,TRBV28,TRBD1,CASTSTGGFSYEQYF,TGTGCCAGCACCTCGACAGGGGGCTTCTCCTACGAGCAGTACTTC
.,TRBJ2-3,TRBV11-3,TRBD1,CASSPHRGDTQYF,TGTGCCAGCAGCCCCCACAGGGGAGATACGCAGTATTTT
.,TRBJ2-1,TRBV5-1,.,CASSEKNEQFF,TGCGCCAGCAGCGAGAAAAATGAGCAGTTCTTC
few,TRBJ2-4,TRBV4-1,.,CASSQVSVRGNIQYF,TGCGCCAGCAGCCAAGTCTCAGTACGGGGAAACATTCAGTACTTC
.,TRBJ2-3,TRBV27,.,CASSFKTSTDTQYF,TGTGCCAGCAGTTTCAAGACTAGCACAGATACGCAGTATTTT
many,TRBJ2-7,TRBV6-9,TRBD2,CASSYSGSGGPYEQYF,TGTGCCAGCAGTTATTCGGGTAGCGGGGGCCCCTACGAGCAGTACTTC
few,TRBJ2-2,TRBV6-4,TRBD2,CASSDGSGREGSGELFF,TGTGCCAGCAGTGACGGCTCCGGCCGGGAGGGGTCCGGGGAGCTGTTTTTT
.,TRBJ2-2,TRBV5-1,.,CASSSGAGTGELFF,TGCGCCAGCAGCTCAGGGGCAGGGACCGGGGAGCTGTTTTTT
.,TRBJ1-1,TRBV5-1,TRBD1,CASGSGTENTEAFF,TGCGCCAGCGGGTCCGGGACAGAGAACACTGAAGCTTTCTTT
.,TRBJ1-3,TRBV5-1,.,CASSLAGSRVRNTIYF,TGCGCCAGCAGCTTGGCGGGCTCCAGGGTCCGAAACACCATATATTTT
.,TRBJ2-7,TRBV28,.,CASSPPGLFTYEQYF,TGTGCCAGCAGCCCCCCGGGACTTTTCACCTACGAGCAGTACTTC